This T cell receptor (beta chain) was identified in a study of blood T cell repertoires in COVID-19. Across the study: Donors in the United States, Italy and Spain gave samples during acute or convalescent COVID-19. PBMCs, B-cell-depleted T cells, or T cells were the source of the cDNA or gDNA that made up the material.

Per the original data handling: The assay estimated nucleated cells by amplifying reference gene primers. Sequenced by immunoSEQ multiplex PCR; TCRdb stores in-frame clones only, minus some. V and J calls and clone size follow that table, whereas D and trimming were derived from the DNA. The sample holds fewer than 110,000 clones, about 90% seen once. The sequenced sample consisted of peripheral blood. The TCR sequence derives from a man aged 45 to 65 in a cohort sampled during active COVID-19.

The DNA of the CDR3 is TGTGCCAGCAGTGAAGCTACTAGCGGGGGGACAGATACGCAGTATTTT. Its translation: CASSEATSGGTDTQYF. V gene TRBV2 combines with J gene TRBJ2-3; 12 bases match TRBD2. Per the germline V gene, CDR1 is SNHLY and CDR2 is FYNNEI. The trim removed 0 bases at V and 3 bases at J, leaving 1 base unmatched. The CDR3 contains 16 residues.